Listed below are T cell receptor beta chains from one sample, sequenced in a study of molecular identifiers for immune sequencing clone quantification. From the PCR reads, TCRdb called clonotypes with MiXCR, one entry per CDR3 protein. The sample holds about 640,000 distinct CDR3 sequences; just under 20% are singletons and the top ten take roughly 0.9%. The material sequenced was naive CD8+ T cells from blood, with Jurkat cell RNA spiked in. These receptor sequences come from a human donor in good health. Some libraries in this study had Jurkat cell RNA spiked in. Each CDR3 is given with its conserved first and last residue. The D gene is left open where the match is weak. Rows may omit the clone size; those that give it use once, few, many or a size class.

>13|TRBJ2-3|many|TRBV12-3/TRBV12-4|NA
CASSFLSADTQYF
TGTGCCAGCAGTTTTCTTTCGGCAGATACGCAGTATTTT
>13|TRBJ2-2|many|TRBV24-1|NA
CATRQTNTGELFF
TGTGCCACCAGACAGACTAACACCGGGGAGCTGTTTTTT
>14|TRBJ2-7|few|TRBV6-5|NA
CASSYYREGYEQYF
TGTGCCAGCAGTTACTACAGGGAGGGTTACGAGCAGTACTTC
>15|TRBJ2-3|few|TRBV9|NA
CASSVVAKGTDTQYF
TGTGCCAGCAGCGTAGTAGCAAAAGGCACAGATACGCAGTATTTT
>15|TRBJ1-1|NA|TRBV4-1|TRBD1
CASSPPGQANTEAFF
TGCGCCAGCAGCCCCCCGGGACAGGCGAACACTGAAGCTTTCTTT
>21|TRBJ2-3|many|TRBV29-1|TRBD2
CSVEAGGVPGSPQPWEYTQYF
TGCAGCGTTGAAGCGGGGGGGGTCCCAGGCAGCCCTCAACCCTGGGAGTATACGCAGTATTTT
>12|TRBJ2-5|many|TRBV27|NA
CASSLSGSTQYF
TGTGCCAGCAGTTTGTCAGGGTCCACCCAGTACTTC
>14|TRBJ2-1|NA|TRBV2|NA
CASSTPGQKFEIFF
TGTGCCAGCAGTACCCCCGGACAGAAGTTTGAAATATTCTTC
>14|TRBJ2-2|many|TRBV18|NA
CASSPPLNTGELFF
TGTGCCAGCTCACCACCCCTGAACACCGGGGAGCTGTTTTTT
>17|TRBJ2-6|many|TRBV3-1|TRBD2
CASSRIAGGHGANVLTF
TGTGCCAGCAGCCGCATAGCGGGAGGTCATGGGGCCAACGTCCTGACTTTC
>15|TRBJ2-3|NA|TRBV6-5|TRBD2
CASSYFGLAGRTQYF
TGTGCCAGCAGTTACTTCGGACTAGCGGGACGTACGCAGTATTTT
>13|TRBJ2-7|many|TRBV4-2|NA
CASSAQGFYEQYF
TGTGCCAGCAGCGCCCAGGGCTTCTACGAGCAGTACTTC
>12|TRBJ1-2|many|TRBV5-6|NA
CASSLENYGYTF
TGTGCCAGCAGCTTGGAGAACTATGGCTACACCTTC
>16|TRBJ1-1|many|TRBV4-2|NA
CASSQGAQGMNTEAFF
TGTGCCAGCAGCCAAGGGGCCCAGGGGATGAACACTGAAGCTTTCTTT
>12|TRBJ1-1|many|TRBV29-1|NA
CSVEGANTEAFF
TGCAGCGTTGAAGGGGCGAACACTGAAGCTTTCTTT